This TCR beta chain was retrieved from a study of blood T cell repertoires in COVID-19. Study as a whole: Spain, Italy and the United States supplied samples that represented acute and convalescent COVID-19. T cells, B-cell-depleted T cells, or PBMCs provided the cDNA or gDNA that served as material.

In the original analysis: Reference gene primer amplification gave estimated nucleated cell counts. This table comes from immunoSEQ multiplex PCR, and its TCRdb copy is limited to in-frame clones, with some not included. V and J calls plus clone size are reproduced from that table; the DNA served to infer D and trimming. The data contain about 45,000 clones, approximately 91% of them singletons. J lost 4 bases, V lost 4 bases, and 8 bases had no gene match. The germline V gene encodes CDR1 SGDLS and CDR2 YYNGEE. The CDR3 totals 15 residues. The chain joins TRBV9 to TRBJ2-7, with 10 bases lining up with TRBD1. What was sequenced was peripheral blood. The TCR was taken from a human donor in a cohort sampled during active COVID-19. The CDR3 reads CASSIGTGDVYEQYF. DNA for the CDR3: TGTGCCAGCAGCATCGGGACAGGGGACGTGTACGAGCAGTACTTC.